This entry features one TCR beta chain sequence. Antigen: not known. Unique molecular identifiers were used to barcode this TCRbeta library. TCRdb redid the calling of the PCR reads with MiXCR, one entry per CDR3 protein. The sample lists 800,000 to 1,000,000 distinct CDR3 sequences; about 31% were seen once. This entry belongs to a study of T-cell reconstitution after alpha-beta-depleted transplantation in children. Study outcomes and limitations: Hyperexpanded clones declined; after one year, newly produced T cells mostly supplied diversity. Reportedly, only several hundred clones from non-depleted graft cells drove alpha-beta T-cell counts at about two months. Recipient T cells and thymic progenitors that survived were the source of the high TCRbeta diversity seen at day 60 in some patients.

Germline assignment: CDR1 MNHEY and CDR2 SVGAGI. The CDR3 consists of 14 residues. The V segment lost 4 bases and the J segment 14 bases; nucleotides outside the gene matches: 7. The receptor's source is a boy under two years old who had a stem cell transplant for SCID, so the T cells may come from the graft donor. The sequencing here drew on PBMCs, mostly from graft donor cells, taken 360 days after TCRalphabeta/CD19-depleted stem cell transplant. The V and J genes are TRBV6-5 and TRBJ1-6; 11 positions match TRBD1. The CDR3 DNA reads TGTGCCAGCAGTTCAGGGACAGGGGGAGTGGCCCTCCACTTT. As protein: CASSSGTGGVALHF.